This T cell receptor (beta chain) comes out of a study of identical twins. After template switching added a universal primer site, the resulting cDNA carried unique molecular identifiers. TCRdb re-called the 5' RACE reads through MiXCR, storing one row per CDR3 protein. The profile shows around 530,000 distinct CDR3 sequences, about 16% of them singletons. Study outcomes and limitations: Donors were not followed over many years; analysis was cross-sectional. Within cord blood, abundant beta clonotypes carried fewer insertions, but memory repertoires showed no such trend. For zero-insertion analyses, partial confounding could come from invariant MAIT and iNKT cells.

The length of the CDR3 is 15 residues. V gave up 4 bases and J gave up 8 bases; unmatched junction bases: 8. CDR1 ENHRY and CDR2 SYGVKD come from the germline V gene. As regards this clonotype: The target antigen is unknown.

The same sample was also used in a study of yellow fever vaccine responses in identical twins.

Sequenced sample: CD4+ T cells sorted from blood. The TCR sequence derives from a woman aged 18 to 35 in good health. The J gene is TRBJ2-1, the V gene TRBV10-3; 10 nucleotides match TRBD2. The DNA for the CDR3 is TGTGCCATCAGTGCGCTAGCGGGAGTAGTGGATGAGCAGTTCTTC. Its protein is CAISALAGVVDEQFF.